The subject of this entry is one TCR beta chain. No cognate antigen has been identified for it. The sample holds no much larger clone one base away, and base qualities are not on file. These data come from a study of blood T cell repertoires in COVID-19 (dated by TCRdb to the early 2020s). General notes on the study: Samples covering the acute and convalescent phases of COVID-19 were provided by collaborators in the United States, Italy and Spain. The samples were drawn from two sources: the first 160 participants of the ongoing ImmuneRACE study, and 1,254 subjects contributed by 6 global collaborators. The material from the prospective study consisted of cDNA or gDNA derived from T cells, B-cell-depleted T cells, or PBMCs. The repertoires were released in a freely available public database intended as a resource for research on the immune response to SARS-CoV-2. HLA class I and class II types, where available, came from metadata supplied by the sample provider rather than from assay-based typing. Nearly every sample came with metadata listing a de-identified subject ID, COVID-19 status, age in years and sex. Deeply sampled blood TCRbeta repertoires from subjects exposed to, actively infected with, or recovered from COVID-19 were included in the dataset. The paper's findings and limits, for the study overall: The quantity of clinical and demographic metadata differed by source and by participant and was supplied without curation.

The collaborating institutions used their own protocols to collect whole blood in K2EDTA tubes. For TCRbeta analysis, collaborators shipped samples in one of three forms: frozen whole blood, isolated PBMCs, or DNA extracted from either of those sample types. TCRbeta CDR3 regions were amplified from genomic DNA using the immunoSEQ Assay, a bias-controlled multiplex PCR. Turning to the authors' computational methods: The number of nucleated cells in each sample was estimated by amplification of reference gene primers within the assay. To quantify the absolute abundance of each unique TCRbeta CDR3 rearrangement, sequence reads were collapsed and filtered. For each sample, productive Simpson clonality was calculated as the square root of Simpson's diversity index over productive rearrangements. The source is immuneACCESS, and TCRdb retained only in-frame sequences with V and J called. Part of the clones is not carried over; for the studies checked, unresolved V genes explain less than half of this, and the remainder is unexplained. V, J and clone size derive from that table, while D and trimming were established from the DNA sequence. The sample profile shows 150,000 to 200,000 clones; more than 70% of them were found once. The ten most abundant clones make up 4.4% of the sample.

V is clipped by 1 base and J by 6 bases, and the sequence between their germline boundaries is 6 bases long. The CDR3 spans 12 residues, from the cysteine through the phenylalanine. Just CDR3 DNA is preserved here, 36 bases in frame from base 1. CDR1 is given as LGHDT and CDR2 as YNNKEL, both from the germline V gene (reference sequence). This sequence uses TRBV3-1 (or the pseudogene TRBV3-2) and TRBJ1-1, with the D gene uncertain. Sequencing was done on a sample of peripheral blood. The origin of this receptor is a human donor in a cohort sampled during active COVID-19. CDR3 loop: CASSQVPAEAFF. The bases read TGTGCCAGCAGCCAAGTCCCCGCTGAAGCTTTCTTT.